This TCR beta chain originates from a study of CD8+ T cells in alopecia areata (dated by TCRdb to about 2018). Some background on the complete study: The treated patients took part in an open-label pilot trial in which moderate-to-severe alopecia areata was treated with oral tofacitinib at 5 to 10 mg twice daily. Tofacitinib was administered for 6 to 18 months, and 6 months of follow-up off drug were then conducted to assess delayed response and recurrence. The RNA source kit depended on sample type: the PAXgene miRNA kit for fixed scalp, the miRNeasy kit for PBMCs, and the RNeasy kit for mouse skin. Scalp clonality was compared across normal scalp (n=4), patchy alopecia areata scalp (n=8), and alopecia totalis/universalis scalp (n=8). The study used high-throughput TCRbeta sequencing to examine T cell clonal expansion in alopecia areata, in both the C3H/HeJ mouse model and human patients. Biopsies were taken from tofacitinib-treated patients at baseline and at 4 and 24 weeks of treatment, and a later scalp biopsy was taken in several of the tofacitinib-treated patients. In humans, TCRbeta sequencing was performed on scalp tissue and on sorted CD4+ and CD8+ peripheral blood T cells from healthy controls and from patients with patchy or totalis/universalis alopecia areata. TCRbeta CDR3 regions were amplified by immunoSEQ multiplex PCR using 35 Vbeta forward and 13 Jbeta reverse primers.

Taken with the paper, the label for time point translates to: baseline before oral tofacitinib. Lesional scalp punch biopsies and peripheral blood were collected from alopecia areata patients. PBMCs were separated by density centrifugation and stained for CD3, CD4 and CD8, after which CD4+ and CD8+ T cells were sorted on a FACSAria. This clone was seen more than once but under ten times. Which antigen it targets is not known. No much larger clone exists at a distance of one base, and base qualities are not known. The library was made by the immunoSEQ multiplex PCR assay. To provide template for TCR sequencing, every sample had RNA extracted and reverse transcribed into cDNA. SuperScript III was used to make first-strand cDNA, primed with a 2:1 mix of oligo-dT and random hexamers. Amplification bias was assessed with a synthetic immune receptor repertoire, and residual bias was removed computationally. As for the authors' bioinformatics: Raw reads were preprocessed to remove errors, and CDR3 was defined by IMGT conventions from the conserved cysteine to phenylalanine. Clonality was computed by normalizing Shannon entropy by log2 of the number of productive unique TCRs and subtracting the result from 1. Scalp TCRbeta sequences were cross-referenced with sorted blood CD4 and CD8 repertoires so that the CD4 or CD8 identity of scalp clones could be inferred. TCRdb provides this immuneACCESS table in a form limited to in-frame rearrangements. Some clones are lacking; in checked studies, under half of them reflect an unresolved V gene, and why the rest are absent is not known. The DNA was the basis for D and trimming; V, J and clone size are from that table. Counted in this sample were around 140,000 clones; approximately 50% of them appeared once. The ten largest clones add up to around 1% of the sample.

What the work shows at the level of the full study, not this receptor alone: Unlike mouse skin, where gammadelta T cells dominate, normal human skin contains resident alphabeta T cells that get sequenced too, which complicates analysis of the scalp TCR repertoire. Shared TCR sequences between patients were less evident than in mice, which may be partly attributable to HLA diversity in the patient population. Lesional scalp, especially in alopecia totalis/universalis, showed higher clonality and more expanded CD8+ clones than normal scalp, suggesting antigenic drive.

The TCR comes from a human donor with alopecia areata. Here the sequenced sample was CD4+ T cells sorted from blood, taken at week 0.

At the DNA level, the sequence is TGTGCCACCAGTAAGGGAGAGTCCTACGAGCAGTACTTC. Translation gives CATSKGESYEQYF. The chain is encoded by TRBV15 joined to TRBJ2-7, and perhaps TRBD2 as D gene, on 5 matching bases. The CDR3, from cysteine to phenylalanine, totals 13 residues. Only the CDR3 part of the read is kept: 39 bases, read in frame from the first base. V and J are truncated by 6 bases and 1 base respectively, leaving an intervening sequence of 10 bases. The germline V gene (reference sequence) supplies CDR1 LNHNV and CDR2 YYDKDF.